This entry features one TCR beta chain sequence. Its target antigen remains unknown. One base away there is no much larger clone; base qualities are not given. Receptor libraries were prepared by the immunoSEQ multiplex PCR assay. Not all clones reach the TCRdb copy of this immuneACCESS table, which keeps in-frame sequences only. Checked studies attribute under half of the gap to unresolved V genes and leave the rest unexplained. Present in this sample are over 100,000 clones, less than 95% of which were seen just once. The ten most abundant clones make up 3.5% to 4.5% of the sample. The sample originates from a study of control samples from healthy donors and cancer patients (dated by TCRdb to 2020 to 2022). V is shortened by 3 bases, J by 10 bases, and the region joining them spans 13 bases. From a lookup of the germline V gene, CDR1 and CDR2 are MDHEN and SYDVKM. The CDR3 goes from the cysteine to the phenylalanine over 14 residues. Only the CDR3 DNA stays, 42 bases, in frame from base 1.

Sequences were obtained from blood. The TCR comes from a human donor in good health. The donor label of this sample is uncertain. The rearrangement joined TRBV28 to TRBJ1-6; the D gene remains uncertain. The base sequence is TGTGCCAGCAGTTTTGTTACAGAAAGGTCACCCCTCCACTTT. This gives the protein CASSFVTERSPLHF. The reference TRBV28 and TRBJ1-6 proteins fill in what lies around the CDR3, so the full variable domain reads DVKVTQSSRYLVKRTGEKVFLECVQDMDHENMFWYRQDPGLGLRLIYFSYDVKMKEKGDIPEGYSVSREKKERFSLILESASTNQTSMYLCASSFVTERSPLHFGNGTRLTVT.